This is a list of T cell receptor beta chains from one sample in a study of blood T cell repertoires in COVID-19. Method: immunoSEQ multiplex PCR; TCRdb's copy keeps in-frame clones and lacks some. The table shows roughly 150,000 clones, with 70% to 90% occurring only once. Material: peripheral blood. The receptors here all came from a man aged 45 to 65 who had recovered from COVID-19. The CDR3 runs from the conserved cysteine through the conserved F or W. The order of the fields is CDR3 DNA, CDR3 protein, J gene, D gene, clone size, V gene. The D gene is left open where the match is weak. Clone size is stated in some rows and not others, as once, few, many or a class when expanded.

cdr3_nt: TGTGCCAGTACCCCGGGACTAGCGGGAGGCACAGATACGCAGTATTTT
cdr3_aa: CASTPGLAGGTDTQYF
j_call: TRBJ2-3
d_call: TRBD2
clone_size: .
v_call: TRBV19

cdr3_nt: TGTGCCAGCAGCTCATCCGCTTTTAGCGGGAGTGGGAATGAGCAGTTCTTC
cdr3_aa: CASSSSAFSGSGNEQFF
j_call: TRBJ2-1
d_call: TRBD2
clone_size: .
v_call: TRBV7-6

cdr3_nt: TGTGCCAGCAGCGGGGACAGGGGGCCGACCTACGAGCAGTACTTC
cdr3_aa: CASSGDRGPTYEQYF
j_call: TRBJ2-7
d_call: TRBD1
clone_size: .
v_call: TRBV7-9

cdr3_nt: TGTGCCAGCAGCCAACAGGGGAACACTGAAGCTTTCTTT
cdr3_aa: CASSQQGNTEAFF
j_call: TRBJ1-1
d_call: .
clone_size: once
v_call: TRBV7-3

cdr3_nt: TGTGCCAGCAGGGTGACAGGCGGAACCTACGAGCAGTACTTC
cdr3_aa: CASRVTGGTYEQYF
j_call: TRBJ2-7
d_call: .
clone_size: .
v_call: TRBV6-5

cdr3_nt: TGTGCCAGCAGCGTAGCCCCGAGTTCACCCCTCCACTTT
cdr3_aa: CASSVAPSSPLHF
j_call: TRBJ1-6
d_call: .
clone_size: .
v_call: TRBV9

cdr3_nt: TGTGCCAGCAAACCTTTGGGACAGCCCGACTACAATGAGCAGTTCTTC
cdr3_aa: CASKPLGQPDYNEQFF
j_call: TRBJ2-1
d_call: TRBD1
clone_size: .
v_call: TRBV27

cdr3_nt: TGTGCCAGCAGCTCGAGGACAGGGGAGACAGATACGCAGTATTTT
cdr3_aa: CASSSRTGETDTQYF
j_call: TRBJ2-3
d_call: TRBD1
clone_size: .
v_call: TRBV7-9

cdr3_nt: TGTGCCAGCTCACTGGGGGAGGCCCGGAACATTCAGTACTTC
cdr3_aa: CASSLGEARNIQYF
j_call: TRBJ2-4
d_call: .
clone_size: once
v_call: TRBV18

cdr3_nt: TGTGCCAGCAGCCGCCTTGGGCAGTCAGAAGCTTTCTTT
cdr3_aa: CASSRLGQSEAFF
j_call: TRBJ1-1
d_call: .
clone_size: .
v_call: TRBV9

cdr3_nt: TGTGCCAGCAGTTACGACAGCGGGAGGGCCGCAGATACGCAGTATTTT
cdr3_aa: CASSYDSGRAADTQYF
j_call: TRBJ2-3
d_call: TRBD2
clone_size: .
v_call: TRBV6-5

cdr3_nt: TGTGCCAGCAGCTTACGCCCCAGCGGGATTAATGAGCAGTTCTTC
cdr3_aa: CASSLRPSGINEQFF
j_call: TRBJ2-1
d_call: TRBD2
clone_size: .
v_call: TRBV7-3

cdr3_nt: TGTGCCAGCAGTTCACTAGCGGGAGCCGGGGAGCTGTTTTTT
cdr3_aa: CASSSLAGAGELFF
j_call: TRBJ2-2
d_call: TRBD2
clone_size: .
v_call: TRBV6-5

cdr3_nt: TGTGCCAGCACCTATGCGGGAGTTTCGGGTGAGCAGTTCTTC
cdr3_aa: CASTYAGVSGEQFF
j_call: TRBJ2-1
d_call: TRBD2
clone_size: .
v_call: TRBV7-9

cdr3_nt: TGTGCCAGCAGTGGAGCAATCCAAGAGGCCCAGTACTTC
cdr3_aa: CASSGAIQEAQYF
j_call: TRBJ2-5
d_call: .
clone_size: .
v_call: TRBV6-1

cdr3_nt: TGTGCCAGCCGACACACAGGGGGCTACACCTTC
cdr3_aa: CASRHTGGYTF
j_call: TRBJ1-2
d_call: .
clone_size: few
v_call: TRBV21-1

cdr3_nt: TGTGCCAGCAGCTTACAGGACAGGGGGCCCGAGCAGTACTTC
cdr3_aa: CASSLQDRGPEQYF
j_call: TRBJ2-7
d_call: TRBD1
clone_size: .
v_call: TRBV7-9

cdr3_nt: TGTGCCAGCAGTACCAACAGGAACTCCAATTCACCCCTCCACTTT
cdr3_aa: CASSTNRNSNSPLHF
j_call: TRBJ1-6
d_call: .
clone_size: .
v_call: TRBV27

cdr3_nt: TGCGCCAGCAGTTCAAACTCTGGAAACACCATATATTTT
cdr3_aa: CASSSNSGNTIYF
j_call: TRBJ1-3
d_call: .
clone_size: .
v_call: TRBV10-1

cdr3_nt: TGTGCCAGCAGCTTAGGTCCCTACAGCTCCTACGAGCAGTACTTC
cdr3_aa: CASSLGPYSSYEQYF
j_call: TRBJ2-7
d_call: .
clone_size: .
v_call: TRBV7-2

cdr3_nt: TGTGCCAGCAGAAGAGGGAGGACAGGGAGAGAGACCCAGTACTTC
cdr3_aa: CASRRGRTGRETQYF
j_call: TRBJ2-5
d_call: TRBD1
clone_size: once
v_call: TRBV7-3

cdr3_nt: TGTGCCAGCTCCGTGGCAGGGGGAGATCAGCCCCAGCATTTT
cdr3_aa: CASSVAGGDQPQHF
j_call: TRBJ1-5
d_call: TRBD1
clone_size: .
v_call: TRBV18

cdr3_nt: TGTGCCAGCAGTTTTGGCGGCTACTACAATGAGCAGTTCTTC
cdr3_aa: CASSFGGYYNEQFF
j_call: TRBJ2-1
d_call: .
clone_size: .
v_call: TRBV27

cdr3_nt: TGTGCCAGCAGTTCGACATCTGGAAACACCATATATTTT
cdr3_aa: CASSSTSGNTIYF
j_call: TRBJ1-3
d_call: .
clone_size: few
v_call: TRBV6-5

cdr3_nt: TGTGCCAGCTCACCAGACTTGAACACTGAAGCTTTCTTT
cdr3_aa: CASSPDLNTEAFF
j_call: TRBJ1-1
d_call: .
clone_size: .
v_call: TRBV18

cdr3_nt: TGTGCCAGCAGCCGGCCCTCCGTGAGCAATCAGCCCCAGCATTTT
cdr3_aa: CASSRPSVSNQPQHF
j_call: TRBJ1-5
d_call: .
clone_size: once
v_call: TRBV6-2/TRBV6-3

cdr3_nt: TGTGCCAGCAGTGAGAGAAGCCCCCGGTACACCATATATTTT
cdr3_aa: CASSERSPRYTIYF
j_call: TRBJ1-3
d_call: .
clone_size: .
v_call: TRBV6-1

cdr3_nt: TGTGCCAGCAGCACTCGGGGGGGCACAGATACGCAGTATTTT
cdr3_aa: CASSTRGGTDTQYF
j_call: TRBJ2-3
d_call: TRBD2
clone_size: few
v_call: TRBV7-9

cdr3_nt: TGTGCCAGCAGATACGGACTAGCGGAAGAGACCCAGTACTTC
cdr3_aa: CASRYGLAEETQYF
j_call: TRBJ2-5
d_call: TRBD2
clone_size: .
v_call: TRBV2

cdr3_nt: TGTGCCAGCAGTACGATTCAACGGGACAATGAGCAGTTCTTC
cdr3_aa: CASSTIQRDNEQFF
j_call: TRBJ2-1
d_call: .
clone_size: .
v_call: TRBV6-5

cdr3_nt: TGTGCCAGCAGTTACTCGGCTTCTTATAGCAATCAGCCCCAGCATTTT
cdr3_aa: CASSYSASYSNQPQHF
j_call: TRBJ1-5
d_call: .
clone_size: .
v_call: TRBV6-5

cdr3_nt: TGTGCCAGCAGCTTGGGGACTCTTACTACCTACGAGCAGTACTTC
cdr3_aa: CASSLGTLTTYEQYF
j_call: TRBJ2-7
d_call: .
clone_size: few
v_call: TRBV5-4